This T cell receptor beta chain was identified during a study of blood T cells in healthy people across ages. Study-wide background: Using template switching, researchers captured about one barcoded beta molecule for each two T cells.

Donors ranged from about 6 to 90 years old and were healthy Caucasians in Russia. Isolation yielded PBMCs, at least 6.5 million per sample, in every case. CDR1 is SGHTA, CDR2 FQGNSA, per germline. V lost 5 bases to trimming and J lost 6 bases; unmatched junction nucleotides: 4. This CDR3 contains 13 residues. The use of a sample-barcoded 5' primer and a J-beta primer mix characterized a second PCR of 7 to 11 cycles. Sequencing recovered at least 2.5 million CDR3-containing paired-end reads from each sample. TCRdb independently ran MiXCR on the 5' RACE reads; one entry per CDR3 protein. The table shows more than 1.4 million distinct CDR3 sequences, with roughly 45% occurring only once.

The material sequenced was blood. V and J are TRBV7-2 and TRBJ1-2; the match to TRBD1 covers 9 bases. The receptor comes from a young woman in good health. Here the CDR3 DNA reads TGTGCCAGCAGCAGACAGGGGGTAAATGGCTACACCTTC. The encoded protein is CASSRQGVNGYTF. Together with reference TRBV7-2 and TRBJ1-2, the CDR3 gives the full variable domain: GAGVSQSPSNKVTEKGKDVELRCDPISGHTALYWYRQSLGQGLEFLIYFQGNSAPDKSGLPSDRFSAERTGGSVSTLTIQRTQQEDSAVYLCASSRQGVNGYTFGSGTRLTVV.